Described below is a single T cell receptor (beta chain) sequence and its context. The J segment lost 7 bases and the V segment lost 1 base, leaving 2 bases of the junction unmatched. The CDR3 runs 13 residues. The germline V gene encodes CDR1 SGHTA and CDR2 FQGNSA. Amplification used 60 Vbeta primers and 13 Jbeta primers. The protocol was immunoSEQ multiplex PCR, while the TCRdb copy is restricted to in-frame clones and leaves out a portion. Of 220,000 or so clones listed, approximately 78% are singletons. The data stem from a study of cytomegalovirus exposure and HLA in healthy donors. Sequencing was performed on PBMCs. The chain employs TRBV7-2 and TRBJ2-7, with TRBD2 matching over 9 bases. This receptor was taken from a woman in her thirties or forties in good health and CMV-seronegative. CDR3 loop: CASSLGTSEEQYF. Here the CDR3 DNA reads TGTGCCAGCAGCTTAGGGACTAGCGAGGAGCAGTACTTC.